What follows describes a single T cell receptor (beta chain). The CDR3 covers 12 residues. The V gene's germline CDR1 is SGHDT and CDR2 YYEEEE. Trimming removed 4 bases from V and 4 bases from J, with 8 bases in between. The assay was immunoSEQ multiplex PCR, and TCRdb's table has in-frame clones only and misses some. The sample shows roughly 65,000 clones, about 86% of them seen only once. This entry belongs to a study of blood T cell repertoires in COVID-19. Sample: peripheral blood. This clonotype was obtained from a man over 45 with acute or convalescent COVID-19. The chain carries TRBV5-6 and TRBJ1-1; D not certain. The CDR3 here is CASSRGTTEAFF. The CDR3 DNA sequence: TGTGCCAGCAGCCGGGGAACCACTGAAGCTTTCTTT.